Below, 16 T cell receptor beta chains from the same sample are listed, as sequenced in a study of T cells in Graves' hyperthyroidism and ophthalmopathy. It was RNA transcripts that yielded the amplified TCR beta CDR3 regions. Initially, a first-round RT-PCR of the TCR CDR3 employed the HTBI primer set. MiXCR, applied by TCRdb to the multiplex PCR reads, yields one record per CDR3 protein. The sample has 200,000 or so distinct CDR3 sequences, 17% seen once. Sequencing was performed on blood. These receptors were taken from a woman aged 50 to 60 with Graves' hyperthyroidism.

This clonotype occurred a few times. In nucleotides, the CDR3 is TGTGCCAGTAGTATCGACAGGGGAAGTGTTGAACTGTTTTTT. As protein: CASSIDRGSVELFF. The rearrangement uses TRBV19 and TRBJ1-4; the match to TRBD1 covers 8 bases. The junction had 9 bases not matched to a gene; V was cut back by 3 bases and J by 12 bases. Germline CDR1 LNHDA, CDR2 SQIVND (reference sequence). CDR3 length equals 14 residues. Full variable domain (outside the CDR3, taken from reference TRBV19 and TRBJ1-4): DGGITQSPKYLFRKEGQNVTLSCEQNLNHDAMYWYRQDPGQGLRLIYYSQIVNDFQKGDIAEGYSVSREKKESFPLTVTSAQKNPTAFYLCASSIDRGSVELFFGSGTQLSVL.

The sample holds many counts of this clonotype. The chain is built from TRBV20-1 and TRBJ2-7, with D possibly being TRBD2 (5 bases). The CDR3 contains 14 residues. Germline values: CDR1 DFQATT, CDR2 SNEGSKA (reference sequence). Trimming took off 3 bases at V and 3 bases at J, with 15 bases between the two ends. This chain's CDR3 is CSASGHRGIYEQYF. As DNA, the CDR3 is TGCAGTGCTAGTGGGCACAGAGGGATCTACGAGCAGTACTTC.

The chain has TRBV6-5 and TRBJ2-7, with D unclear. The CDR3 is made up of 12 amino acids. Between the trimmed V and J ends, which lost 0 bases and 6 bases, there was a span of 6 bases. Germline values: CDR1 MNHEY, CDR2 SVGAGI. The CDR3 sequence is CASSYSKGEQYF. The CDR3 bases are TGTGCCAGCAGTTACTCGAAGGGCGAGCAGTACTTC.

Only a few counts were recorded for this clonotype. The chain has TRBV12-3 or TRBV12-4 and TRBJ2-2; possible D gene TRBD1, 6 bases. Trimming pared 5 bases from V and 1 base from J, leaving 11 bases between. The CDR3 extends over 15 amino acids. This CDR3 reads CASSPPGQNTGELFF. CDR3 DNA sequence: TGTGCCAGCAGTCCCCCGGGACAGAACACCGGGGAGCTGTTTTTT.

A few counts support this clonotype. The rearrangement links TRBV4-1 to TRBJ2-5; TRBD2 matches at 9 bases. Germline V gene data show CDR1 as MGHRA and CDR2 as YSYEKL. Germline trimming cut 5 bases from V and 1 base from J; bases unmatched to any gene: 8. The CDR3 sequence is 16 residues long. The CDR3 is CASSSPPGLAQETQYF. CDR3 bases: TGCGCCAGCAGCTCCCCTCCGGGACTAGCCCAAGAGACCCAGTACTTC.

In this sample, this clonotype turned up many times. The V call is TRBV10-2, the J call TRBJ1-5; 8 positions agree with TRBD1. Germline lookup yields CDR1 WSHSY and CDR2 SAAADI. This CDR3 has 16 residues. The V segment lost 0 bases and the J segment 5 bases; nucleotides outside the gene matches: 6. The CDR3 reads CASSESGTGRHQPQHF. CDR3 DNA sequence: TGCGCCAGCAGTGAGTCGGGGACAGGACGACATCAGCCCCAGCATTTT.

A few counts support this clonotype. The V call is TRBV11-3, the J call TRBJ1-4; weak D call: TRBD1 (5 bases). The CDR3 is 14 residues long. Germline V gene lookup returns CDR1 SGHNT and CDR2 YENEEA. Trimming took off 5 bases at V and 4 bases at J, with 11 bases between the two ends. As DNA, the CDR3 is TGTGCCAGCAGCCCGGGACCTAATAATGAAAAACTGTTTTTT. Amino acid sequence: CASSPGPNNEKLFF.

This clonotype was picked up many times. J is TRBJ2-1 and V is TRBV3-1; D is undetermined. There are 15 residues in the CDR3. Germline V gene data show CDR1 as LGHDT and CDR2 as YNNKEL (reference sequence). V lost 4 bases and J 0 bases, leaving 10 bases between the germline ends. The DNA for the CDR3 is TGTGCCAGCAGCCCGGTTACGAGCTCCTACAATGAGCAGTTCTTC. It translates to CASSPVTSSYNEQFF.

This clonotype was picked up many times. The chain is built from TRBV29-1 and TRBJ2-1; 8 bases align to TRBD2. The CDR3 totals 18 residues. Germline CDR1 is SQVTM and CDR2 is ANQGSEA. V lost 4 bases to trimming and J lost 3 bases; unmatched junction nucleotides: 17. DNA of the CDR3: TGCAGCGTTGCGACAAAGTTCGTCACTAGCGGAAGCTACAATGAGCAGTTCTTC. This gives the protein CSVATKFVTSGSYNEQFF.

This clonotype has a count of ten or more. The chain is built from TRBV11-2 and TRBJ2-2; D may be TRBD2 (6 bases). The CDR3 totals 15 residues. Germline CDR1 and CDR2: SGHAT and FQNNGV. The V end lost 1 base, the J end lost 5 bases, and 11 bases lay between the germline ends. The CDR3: CASSLVTAGTGELFF. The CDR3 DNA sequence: TGTGCCAGCAGCTTAGTGACGGCGGGGACCGGGGAGCTGTTTTTT.

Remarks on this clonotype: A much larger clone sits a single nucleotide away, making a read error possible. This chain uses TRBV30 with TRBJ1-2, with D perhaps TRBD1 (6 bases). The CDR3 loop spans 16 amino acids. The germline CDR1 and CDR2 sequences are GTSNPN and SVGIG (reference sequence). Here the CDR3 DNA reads TGTGCCTGGAGTGTACAAGGTGGGGGCCTTAACTATGGCTGCACCTTC. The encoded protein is CAWSVQGGGLNYGCTF.

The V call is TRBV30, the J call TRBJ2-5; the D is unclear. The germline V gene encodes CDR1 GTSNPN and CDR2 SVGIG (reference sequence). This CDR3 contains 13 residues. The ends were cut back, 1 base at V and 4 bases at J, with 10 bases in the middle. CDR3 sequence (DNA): TGTGCCTGGAGTGGTGGGCACGGAGAGACCCAGTACTTC. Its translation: CAWSGGHGETQYF.

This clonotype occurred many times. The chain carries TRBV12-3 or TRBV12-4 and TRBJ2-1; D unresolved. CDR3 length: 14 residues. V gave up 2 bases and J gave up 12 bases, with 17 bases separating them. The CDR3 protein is CASSLLPPHQGQFF. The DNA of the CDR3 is TGTGCCAGCAGTTTACTCCCCCCTCACCAAGGGCAGTTCTTC.

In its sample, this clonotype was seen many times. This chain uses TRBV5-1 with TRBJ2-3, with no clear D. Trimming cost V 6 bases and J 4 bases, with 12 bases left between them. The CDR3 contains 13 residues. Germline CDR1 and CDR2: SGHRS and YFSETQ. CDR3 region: CASTTELADTQYF. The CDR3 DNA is TGCGCCAGCACTACGGAACTCGCAGATACGCAGTATTTT.

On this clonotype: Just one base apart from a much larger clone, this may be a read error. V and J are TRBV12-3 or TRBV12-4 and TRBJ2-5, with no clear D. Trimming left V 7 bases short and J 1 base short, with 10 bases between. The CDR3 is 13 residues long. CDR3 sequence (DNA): TGTGCCAGCACCAGACGGGCCCAAGAGACCCAGTACTTC. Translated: CASTRRAQETQYF.

CDR3 sequence (DNA): TGTGCCAGTACCTACGCCCCCCTAGCGGGAGGCCTCGCGAACACCGGGGAGCTGTTTTTT. Translated, it gives CASTYAPLAGGLANTGELFF. V usage is TRBV19 and J usage is TRBJ2-2, with 11 bases that match TRBD2. The CDR3 consists of 20 residues. J gave up 0 bases and V 7 bases, and 16 bases lay outside the gene matches. Germline V gene sequence: CDR1 LNHDA, CDR2 SQIVND (reference sequence).